The clone carrying this T cell receptor beta chain was recorded at least ten times. The antigen is undetermined. This record comes from a study of T-cell reconstitution after alpha-beta-depleted transplantation in children. Trimming at V came to 6 bases and at J to 6 bases, leaving 7 bases not matched to a gene. Germline CDR1 reads MNHEY; CDR2 reads SVGAGI. The CDR3 totals 14 residues. Unique molecular identifiers were incorporated when the TCRbeta library was constructed. Each CDR3 protein is one row after TCRdb ran MiXCR on the PCR reads. The repertoire holds about 150,000 distinct CDR3 sequences, with 8.5% to 14% as singletons. Findings and limits, study-wide: Diversity and T-cell counts at one year after transplant derived mostly from new T cells. Where alpha-beta T cells came from about two months after transplant was reportedly several hundred expanded graft clones.

The chain is built from TRBV6-5 and TRBJ2-3; TRBD2 matches at 9 bases. The sample in question was PBMCs, obtained before TCRalphabeta/CD19-depleted stem cell transplant. This sequence originates from a boy under 10 years old with acute myeloid leukemia, due to receive a stem cell transplant. CDR3 sequence: CASRAGGPEDTQYF. The DNA for the CDR3 is TGTGCCAGCAGGGCGGGGGGGCCTGAGGATACGCAGTATTTT.